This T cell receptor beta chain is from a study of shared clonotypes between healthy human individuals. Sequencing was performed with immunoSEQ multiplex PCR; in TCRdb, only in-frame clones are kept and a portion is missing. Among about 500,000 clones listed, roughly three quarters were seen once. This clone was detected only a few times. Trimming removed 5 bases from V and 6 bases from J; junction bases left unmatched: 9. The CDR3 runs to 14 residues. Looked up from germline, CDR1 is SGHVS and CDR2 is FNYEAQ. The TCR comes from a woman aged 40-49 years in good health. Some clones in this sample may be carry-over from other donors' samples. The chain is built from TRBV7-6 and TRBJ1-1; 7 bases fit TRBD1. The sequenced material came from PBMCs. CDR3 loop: CASSVNRGMAEAFF. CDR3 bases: TGTGCCAGCAGCGTCAACAGGGGTATGGCTGAAGCTTTCTTT.